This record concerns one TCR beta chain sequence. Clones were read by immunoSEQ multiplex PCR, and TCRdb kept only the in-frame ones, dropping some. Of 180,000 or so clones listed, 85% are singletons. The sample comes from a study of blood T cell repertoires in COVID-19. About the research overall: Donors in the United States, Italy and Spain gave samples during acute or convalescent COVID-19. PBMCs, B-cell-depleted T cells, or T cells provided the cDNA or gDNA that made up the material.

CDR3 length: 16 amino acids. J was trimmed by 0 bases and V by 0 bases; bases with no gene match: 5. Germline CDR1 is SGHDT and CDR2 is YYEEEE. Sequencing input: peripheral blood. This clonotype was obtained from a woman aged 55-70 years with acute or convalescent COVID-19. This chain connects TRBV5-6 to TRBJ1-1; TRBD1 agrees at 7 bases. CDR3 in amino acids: CASSLARGQLNTEAFF. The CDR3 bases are TGTGCCAGCAGCTTGGCCAGGGGACAGTTGAACACTGAAGCTTTCTTT.